Presented here are 5 T cell receptor beta chains from one specimen sequenced in a study of Graves' ophthalmopathy and Graves' hyperthyroidism listed by TCRdb under 2018. Instrument on record: Illumina HiSeq 2000. For repertoire sequencing, the TCR beta CDR3 regions were amplified from RNA transcripts. The first round was an RT-PCR using HTBI primers with the Qiagen OneStep RT-PCR kit, and this first round was followed by a second-round multiplex PCR, then size selection and purification. The public sequencing data were trimmed at Q25 with fastp and processed into clonotypes with MiXCR by TCRdb, which kept only in-frame beta chains. Under each unique CDR3 protein, matching rows form one entry showing the most common genes and DNA. Present in this sample are 150,000 to 200,000 distinct CDR3 sequences, about two fifths of which were seen just once. Nearly 9% of the sample rests with the top ten. The specimen was peripheral blood. Every receptor here comes from a young man with Graves' ophthalmopathy. Donor details come from another sample of the same person, matched by shared clones.

This clonotype was counted many times. An end of the junction differs from the germline gene, which may be a read error. The J gene is TRBJ1-3, the V gene TRBV7-2; D is possibly TRBD1 (6 bases). Germline-derived CDR1 and CDR2 are SGHTA and FQGNSA. The CDR3 consists of 14 residues. The CDR3 here is CASSLGGSGNTIYF. The CDR3 DNA is TGTGCCAGCAGTTTAGGGGGTTCTGGAAACACCATATATTTT.

This clonotype was detected many times. The chain is built from TRBV18 and TRBJ2-7; D unresolved. CDR3 length: 15 residues. V was shortened by 3 bases and J by 5 bases, with 17 bases between the two germline ends. From germline, CDR1 is KGHSH and CDR2 LQKENI. The chain's CDR3 is CASSPASQPPHEQYF. In DNA form, the CDR3 reads TGTGCCAGCTCACCCGCCTCCCAGCCCCCCCACGAGCAGTACTTC.

This clonotype has a count of ten or more. The V call is TRBV11-3, the J call TRBJ2-7; 8 bases fit TRBD1. This CDR3 comprises 15 residues. V lost 5 bases to trimming and J lost 0 bases; unmatched junction nucleotides: 6. CDR1 is SGHNT and CDR2 is YENEEA in the germline V gene. CDR3 nucleotide sequence: TGTGCCAGCAGCCCCCCGGACAGGGCCTCCTACGAGCAGTACTTC. Amino acid sequence: CASSPPDRASYEQYF.

This clonotype was seen ten or more times. In nucleotides, the CDR3 is TGTGCCAGCAGCGCCGGGGACCCTCCCGGCCAAGAGACCCAGTACTTC. It encodes CASSAGDPPGQETQYF. This chain links TRBV9 with TRBJ2-5, with D perhaps assigned TRBD1 or TRBD2 (5 bases each). CDR3 length: 16 residues. V dropped 3 bases and J dropped 1 base, with 16 bases sitting between them. Germline V lookup: CDR1 SGDLS, CDR2 YYNGEE.

The genes are TRBV28 and TRBJ1-5, with D possibly being TRBD1 (5 bases). Germline-derived CDR1 and CDR2 are MDHEN and SYDVKM. This CDR3 is built from 14 residues. V was clipped by 5 bases and J by 4 bases, with 12 bases between them. The CDR3 nucleotides read TGTGCCAGCAGTCGGGACGGAACAAATCAGCCCCAGCATTTT. Protein: CASSRDGTNQPQHF.